In its sample, the clone carrying this T cell receptor beta chain was seen once. This CDR3 has 15 amino acids. CDR1 and CDR2 (germline): WNHNN, SYGVQD (reference sequence). V was pared by 0 bases and J by 8 bases, with 3 bases of the junction left unmatched. This sample was taken from a study of blood T cell repertoires in COVID-19. Study details: The United States, Italy and Spain provided the acute and convalescent COVID-19 samples. T cells, B-cell-depleted T cells, or PBMCs supplied cDNA or gDNA.

Participant age was roughly 18 to 89 years, and participants resided in roughly 25 US areas. Original methodology: Estimates of nucleated cell counts were drawn from the amplification of reference gene primers. Libraries were prepared by immunoSEQ multiplex PCR; TCRdb keeps only in-frame clonotypes and omits some of them. V and J calls and clone size come straight from that table; D and trimming were deduced from the DNA. Of about 400,000 clones in the sample, roughly nine tenths were seen once. This rearrangement joins TRBV10-1 to TRBJ2-1; 11 bases are a match to TRBD2. Input material: PBMCs or T cells enriched from blood (not recorded which). The clonotype originates from a woman in her thirties who had recovered from COVID-19. CDR3 in amino acids: CASSESVAGGHEQFF. The CDR3 DNA follows: TGCGCCAGCAGTGAGTCGGTAGCGGGAGGGCATGAGCAGTTCTTC.